This T cell receptor beta chain was sequenced for a study of T cell responses to AZD1222 COVID-19 vaccine. Per the germline V gene, CDR1 is KGHSH and CDR2 is LQKENI. The CDR3 runs 15 residues. After removal of 3 bases from V and 2 bases from J, the junction contained 6 bases not matched to a gene. Turning to this clone: Its cognate antigen is unknown.

Whole-study findings and limits: It should be noted that donors were predominantly white British and more often female, and clonal diversity was possibly underestimated. The number of AZD1222 recipients seropositive at baseline was only five or six. Increases in Spike-specific TCR breadth and depth were seen after two AZD1222 doses.

Data came from immunoSEQ multiplex PCR; TCRdb stores just in-frame clones and leaves some out. The data show over 150,000 clones, approximately 90% seen once. This clonotype originated in an adult in good health. This chain joins TRBV18 and TRBJ2-7; 8 positions agree with TRBD1. Sequenced material: peripheral blood, taken on day 0 of AZD1222 vaccination. The CDR3 bases are TGTGCCAGCTCACCCCTCGGGACAGGTACCTACGAGCAGTACTTC. It yields the protein CASSPLGTGTYEQYF.